This T cell receptor beta chain was recovered during a study of a mutant IDH1 vaccine in newly diagnosed glioma. General study points: Seemingly, pseudoprogression had no relation to changes in the top peripheral T cell clonotypes.

About this clone: Its target is not known.

The time point here: baseline, week 1 (first vaccination visit). The treatment was: pre-vaccination baseline after standard-of-care therapy. V was trimmed by 5 bases and J by 7 bases, leaving 15 bases between them. CDR3 length equals 14 residues. Germline values: CDR1 PRHDT, CDR2 FYEKMQ (reference sequence). This table comes from immunoSEQ multiplex PCR, and its TCRdb copy is limited to in-frame clones, with some not included. The profile shows some 16,000 clones, more than 65% of them singletons. This clonotype was sampled from a man in his forties or fifties with glioma. The chain is built from TRBV13 and TRBJ2-1; TRBD1 is a possible D gene (6 bases). The sequencing used PBMCs, collected from a glioma patient treated with radiotherapy, temozolomide or both. The CDR3 coding sequence is TGTGCCAGCAGCCCAGGGGAAAGGGTTAATGAGCAGTTCTTC. It translates to CASSPGERVNEQFF.